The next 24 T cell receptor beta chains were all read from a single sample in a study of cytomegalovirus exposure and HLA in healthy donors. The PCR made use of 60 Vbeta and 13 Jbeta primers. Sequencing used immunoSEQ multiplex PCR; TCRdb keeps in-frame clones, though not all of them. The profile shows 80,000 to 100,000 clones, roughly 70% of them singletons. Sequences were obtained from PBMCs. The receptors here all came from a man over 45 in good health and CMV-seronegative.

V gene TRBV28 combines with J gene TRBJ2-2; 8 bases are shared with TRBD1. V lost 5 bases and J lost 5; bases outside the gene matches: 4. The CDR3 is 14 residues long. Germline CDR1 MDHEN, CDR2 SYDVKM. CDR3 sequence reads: CASSKGQATGELFF. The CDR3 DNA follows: TGTGCCAGCAGTAAGGGACAGGCGACCGGGGAGCTGTTTTTT.

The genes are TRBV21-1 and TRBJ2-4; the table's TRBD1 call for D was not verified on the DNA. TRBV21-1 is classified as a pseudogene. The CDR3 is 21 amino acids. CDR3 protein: CASSTKRGTGVTLLAKNIQYF. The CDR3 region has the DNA TGTGCCAGCAGCACTAAAAGGGGGACAGGGGTAACCCTACTAGCCAAAAACATTCAGTACTTC.

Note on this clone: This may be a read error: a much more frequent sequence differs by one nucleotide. CDR3: CASSWGQLNTEAFF. The CDR3 nucleotides are TGTGCCAGCAGCTGGGGACAGTTGAACACTGAAGCTTTCTTT. The chain is built from TRBV2 and TRBJ1-1; 7 bases match TRBD1. Germline loops: CDR1 SNHLY, CDR2 FYNNEI. CDR3 size: 14 residues. Trimming at V came to 6 bases and at J to 0 bases, leaving 4 bases not matched to a gene.

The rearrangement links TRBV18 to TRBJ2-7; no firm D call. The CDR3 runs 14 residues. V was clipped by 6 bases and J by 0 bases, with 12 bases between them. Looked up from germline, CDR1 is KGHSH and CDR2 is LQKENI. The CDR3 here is CASSLGSSSYEQYF. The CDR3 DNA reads TGTGCCAGCTCGCTCGGGTCTAGCTCCTACGAGCAGTACTTC. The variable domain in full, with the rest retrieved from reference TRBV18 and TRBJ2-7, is NAGVMQNPRHLVRRRGQEARLRCSPMKGHSHVYWYRQLPEEGLKFMVYLQKENIIDESGMPKERFSAEFPKEGPSILRIQQVVRGDSAAYFCASSLGSSSYEQYFGPGTRLTVT.

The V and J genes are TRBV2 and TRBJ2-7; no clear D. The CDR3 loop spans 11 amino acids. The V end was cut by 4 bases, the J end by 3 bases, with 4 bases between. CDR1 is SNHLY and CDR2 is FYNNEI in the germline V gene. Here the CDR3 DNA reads TGTGCCAGCAGTGCCTACTACGAGCAGTACTTC. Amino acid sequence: CASSAYYEQYF.

As DNA, the CDR3 is TGTGCCATCAGTGAGTCGAACGGGAGGTACACTGAAGCTTTCTTT. Protein sequence: CAISESNGRYTEAFF. The V gene is TRBV10-3, the J gene TRBJ1-1; D gene unclear. V gave up 0 bases and J gave up 3 bases, with 11 bases separating them. Germline V CDR1 and CDR2: ENHRY, SYGVKD. The CDR3 runs 15 residues.

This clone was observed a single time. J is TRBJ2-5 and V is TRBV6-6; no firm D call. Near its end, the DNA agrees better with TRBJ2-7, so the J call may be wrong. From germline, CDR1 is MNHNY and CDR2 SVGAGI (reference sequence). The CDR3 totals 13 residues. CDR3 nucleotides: TGTGCCAGCAGTTACTCCGCAGACTACGAGCAGTACTTC. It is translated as CASSYSADYEQYF.

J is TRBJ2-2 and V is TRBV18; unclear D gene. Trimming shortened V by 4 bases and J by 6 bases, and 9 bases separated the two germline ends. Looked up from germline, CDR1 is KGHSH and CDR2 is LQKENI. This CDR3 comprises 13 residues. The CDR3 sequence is CASSLSVPGELFF. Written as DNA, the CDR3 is TGTGCCAGCTCACTCTCAGTTCCCGGGGAGCTGTTTTTT. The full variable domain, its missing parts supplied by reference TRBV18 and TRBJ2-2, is NAGVMQNPRHLVRRRGQEARLRCSPMKGHSHVYWYRQLPEEGLKFMVYLQKENIIDESGMPKERFSAEFPKEGPSILRIQQVVRGDSAAYFCASSLSVPGELFFGEGSRLTVL.

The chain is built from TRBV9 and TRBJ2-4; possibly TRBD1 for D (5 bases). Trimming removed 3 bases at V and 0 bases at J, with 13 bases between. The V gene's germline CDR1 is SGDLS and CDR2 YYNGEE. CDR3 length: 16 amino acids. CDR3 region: CASSESLQVAKNIQYF. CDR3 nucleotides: TGTGCCAGCAGCGAAAGCTTACAGGTAGCCAAAAACATTCAGTACTTC.

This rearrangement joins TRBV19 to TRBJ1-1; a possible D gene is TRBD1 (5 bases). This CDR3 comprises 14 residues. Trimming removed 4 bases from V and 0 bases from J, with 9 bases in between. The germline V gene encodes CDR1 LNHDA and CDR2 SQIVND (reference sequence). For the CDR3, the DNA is TGTGCCAGTAGTAAGGACACCTTGAACACTGAAGCTTTCTTT. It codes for CASSKDTLNTEAFF.

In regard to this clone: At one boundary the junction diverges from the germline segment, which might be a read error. The CDR3 is CAGSLLKDRVNTF. In DNA, the CDR3 is TGTGCCGGCAGTTTATTAAAGGACAGGGTAAACACCTTC. The chain couples TRBV28 to TRBJ1-2, with 8 positions matching TRBD1. From germline, CDR1 is MDHEN and CDR2 SYDVKM. The CDR3 loop spans 13 amino acids.

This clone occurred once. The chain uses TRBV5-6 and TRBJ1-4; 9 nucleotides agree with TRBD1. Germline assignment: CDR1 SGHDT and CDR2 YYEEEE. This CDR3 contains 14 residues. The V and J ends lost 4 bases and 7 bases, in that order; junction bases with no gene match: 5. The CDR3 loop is CASSGTGNGEKLFF. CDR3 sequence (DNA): TGTGCCAGCAGCGGGACAGGGAACGGTGAAAAACTGTTTTTT.

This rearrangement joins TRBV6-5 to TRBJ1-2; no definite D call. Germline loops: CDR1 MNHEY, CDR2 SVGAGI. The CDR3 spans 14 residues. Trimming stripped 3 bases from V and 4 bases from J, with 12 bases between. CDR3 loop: CASSYLQSAYGYTF. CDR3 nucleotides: TGTGCCAGCAGTTATTTACAGTCTGCCTATGGCTACACCTTC.

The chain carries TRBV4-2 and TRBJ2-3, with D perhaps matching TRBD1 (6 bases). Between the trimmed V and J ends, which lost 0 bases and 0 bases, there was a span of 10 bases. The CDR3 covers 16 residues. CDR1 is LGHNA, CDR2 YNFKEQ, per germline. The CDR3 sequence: CASSQEGGTSTDTQYF. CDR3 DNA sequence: TGTGCCAGCAGCCAAGAAGGGGGAACTAGCACAGATACGCAGTATTTT.

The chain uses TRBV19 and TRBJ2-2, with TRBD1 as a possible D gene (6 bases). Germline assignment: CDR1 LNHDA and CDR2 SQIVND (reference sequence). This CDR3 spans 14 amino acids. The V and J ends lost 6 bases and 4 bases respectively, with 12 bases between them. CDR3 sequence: CASRSWGRTGELFF. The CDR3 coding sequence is TGTGCCAGTAGATCATGGGGGCGCACCGGGGAGCTGTTTTTT. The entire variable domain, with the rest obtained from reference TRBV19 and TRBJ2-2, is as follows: DGGITQSPKYLFRKEGQNVTLSCEQNLNHDAMYWYRQDPGQGLRLIYYSQIVNDFQKGDIAEGYSVSREKKESFPLTVTSAQKNPTAFYLCASRSWGRTGELFFGEGSRLTVL.

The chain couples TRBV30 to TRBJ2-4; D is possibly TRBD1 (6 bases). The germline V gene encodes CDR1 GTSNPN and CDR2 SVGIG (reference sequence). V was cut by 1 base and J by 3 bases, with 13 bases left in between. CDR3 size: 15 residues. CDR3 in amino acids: CAWSGYRVGKNIQYF. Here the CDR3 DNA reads TGTGCCTGGAGTGGATACAGGGTTGGCAAAAACATTCAGTACTTC.

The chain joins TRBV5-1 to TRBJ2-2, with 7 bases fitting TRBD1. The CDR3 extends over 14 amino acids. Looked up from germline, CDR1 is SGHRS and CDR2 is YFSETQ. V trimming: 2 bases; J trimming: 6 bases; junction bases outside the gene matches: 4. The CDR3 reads CASSFYRGAGELFF. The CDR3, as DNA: TGCGCCAGCAGCTTTTACAGGGGAGCCGGGGAGCTGTTTTTT.

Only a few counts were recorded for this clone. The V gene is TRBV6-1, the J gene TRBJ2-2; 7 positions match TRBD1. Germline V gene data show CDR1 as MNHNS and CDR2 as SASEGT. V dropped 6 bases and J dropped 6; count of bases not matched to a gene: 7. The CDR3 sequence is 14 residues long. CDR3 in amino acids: CASSQDRVPGELFF. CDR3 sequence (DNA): TGTGCCAGCAGCCAAGACAGGGTCCCCGGGGAGCTGTTTTTT.

CDR3 in amino acids: CASSLVASGGADTQYF. The CDR3 region has the DNA TGTGCCAGCAGCTTAGTAGCTAGCGGGGGGGCAGATACGCAGTATTTT. The V call is TRBV7-2, the J call TRBJ2-3; the match to TRBD2 covers 12 bases. The trim removed 1 base at V and 4 bases at J, leaving 3 bases unmatched. The CDR3 runs to 16 residues. From germline, CDR1 is SGHTA and CDR2 FQGNSA.

This chain's CDR3 is CASSQDLAEEETQYF. CDR3 nucleotides: TGTGCCAGCAGCCAAGATCTGGCAGAAGAAGAGACCCAGTACTTC. The genes are TRBV4-2 and TRBJ2-5; no reliable D call. Looked up from germline, CDR1 is LGHNA and CDR2 is YNFKEQ. There are 15 residues in the CDR3. The V end lost 0 bases, the J end lost 3 bases, and 11 bases lay between the germline ends.

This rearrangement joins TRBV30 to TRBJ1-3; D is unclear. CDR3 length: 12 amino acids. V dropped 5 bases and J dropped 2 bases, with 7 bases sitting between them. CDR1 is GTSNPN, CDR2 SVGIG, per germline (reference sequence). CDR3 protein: CAWAVPGNTIYF. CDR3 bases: TGTGCCTGGGCAGTTCCTGGAAACACCATATATTTT. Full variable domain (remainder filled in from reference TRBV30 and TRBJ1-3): SQTIHQWPATLVQPVGSPLSLECTVEGTSNPNLYWYRQAAGRGLQLLFYSVGIGQISSEVPQNLSASRPQDRQFILSSKKLLLSDSGFYLCAWAVPGNTIYFGEGSWLTVV.

The CDR3 protein is CASRNRGNQPQHF. The CDR3 nucleotides are TGCGCCAGCAGAAACAGGGGGAATCAGCCCCAGCATTTT. The chain carries TRBV10-2 and TRBJ1-5, with TRBD1 matching 8 bases. The CDR3 is 13 amino acids. The V gene end was trimmed by 6 bases and the J gene end by 4 bases; junction bases not matched to a gene: 2. Per the germline V gene, CDR1 is WSHSY and CDR2 is SAAADI.

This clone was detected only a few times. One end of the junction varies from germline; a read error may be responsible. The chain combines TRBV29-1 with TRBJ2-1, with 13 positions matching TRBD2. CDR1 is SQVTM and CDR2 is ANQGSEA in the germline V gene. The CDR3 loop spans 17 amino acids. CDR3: CSVETSGRFFSFNEQFF. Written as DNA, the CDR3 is TGCAGCGTCGAGACTAGCGGGAGGTTCTTCTCCTTCAATGAGCAGTTCTTC.

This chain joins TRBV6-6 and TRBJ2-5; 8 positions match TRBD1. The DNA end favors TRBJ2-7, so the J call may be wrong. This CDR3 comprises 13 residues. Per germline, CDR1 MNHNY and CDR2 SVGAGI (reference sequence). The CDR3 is CASIGQGYYEQYF. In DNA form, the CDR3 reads TGTGCCAGCATAGGACAGGGTTATTACGAGCAGTACTTC.